The 9 T cell receptor beta chains reported below all come from one sample, sequenced in a study of blood T cell repertoires in COVID-19. Method: immunoSEQ multiplex PCR; TCRdb's copy keeps in-frame clones and lacks some. The data contain about 180,000 clones, over 75% of them singletons. The sequenced material came from peripheral blood. Receptors originate from a human donor with active or convalescent COVID-19. The donor label of this sample is uncertain.

The genes are TRBV27 and TRBJ1-2, with D possibly being TRBD1 (6 bases). This CDR3 has 14 residues. Germline V lookup: CDR1 MNHEY, CDR2 SMNVEV (reference sequence). The germline V and J ends were trimmed by 3 bases and 3 bases, with 11 bases remaining between them. This CDR3 is CASSFHRTDYGYTF. The DNA for the CDR3 is TGTGCCAGCAGTTTCCATCGGACAGACTATGGCTACACCTTC.

This sequence joins TRBV30 and TRBJ1-4, with TRBD1 as a possible D gene (5 bases). CDR3 length: 14 residues. V dropped 4 bases and J dropped 4 bases, with 13 bases sitting between them. Germline V lookup: CDR1 GTSNPN, CDR2 SVGIG (reference sequence). The CDR3 nucleotides are TGTGCCTGGACCCACACGACAGTTAATGAAAAACTGTTTTTT. As protein: CAWTHTTVNEKLFF.

The V call is TRBV12-3 or TRBV12-4, the J call TRBJ2-7, with D unresolved. This CDR3 is 11 amino acids long. V dropped 5 bases and J dropped 7 bases, with 9 bases sitting between them. The chain's CDR3 is CASSPQTEQYF. CDR3 nucleotide sequence: TGTGCCAGCAGTCCACAGACAGAGCAGTACTTC.

V is TRBV7-8 and J is TRBJ1-2, with 8 nucleotides matching TRBD1. This CDR3 has 15 amino acids. The trim removed 5 bases at V and 5 bases at J, leaving 10 bases unmatched. CDR1 and CDR2 from the germline V gene are SGHVS and FQNEAQ. The CDR3 DNA follows: TGTGCCAGCAGCCGAGACTCGACAGGGGTATATGGCTACACCTTC. The encoded protein is CASSRDSTGVYGYTF.

The chain has TRBV25-1 and TRBJ1-4; 8 bases agree with TRBD1. The CDR3 extends over 14 amino acids. V trimming: 2 bases; J trimming: 7 bases; junction bases outside the gene matches: 3. Germline V gene sequence: CDR1 MGHDK, CDR2 SYGVNS. For the CDR3, the DNA is TGTGCCAGCAGTGAAACAGGGGGGGGTGAAAAACTGTTTTTT. It specifies CASSETGGGEKLFF. Using reference TRBV25-1 and TRBJ1-4 for the parts outside the CDR3, the full variable domain is EADIYQTPRYLVIGTGKKITLECSQTMGHDKMYWYQQDPGMELHLIHYSYGVNSTEKGDLSSESTVSRIRTEHFPLTLESARPSHTSQYLCASSETGGGEKLFFGSGTQLSVL.

This clone was detected a few times. The chain couples TRBV29-1 to TRBJ2-1; TRBD2 might be the D (6 bases). V lost 2 bases and J 6 bases, leaving 20 bases between the germline ends. CDR1 is SQVTM, CDR2 ANQGSEA, per germline. The CDR3 runs to 16 residues. The CDR3 spells CSVEYRLALGGNEQFF. The CDR3 nucleotides read TGCAGCGTTGAATACCGCCTAGCGCTCGGGGGCAATGAGCAGTTCTTC.

This clone was counted a few times. V usage is TRBV28 and J usage is TRBJ1-4, with 11 bases lining up with TRBD1. This CDR3 comprises 17 residues. In germline, CDR1 is MDHEN, CDR2 SYDVKM. V gave up 4 bases and J gave up 9 bases; unmatched junction bases: 13. The CDR3 coding sequence is TGTGCCAGCAGTTATCCTGGGGGGGACAGGGGGTTGAAAAAACTGTTTTTT. This sequence encodes CASSYPGGDRGLKKLFF.

V is TRBV7-6 and J is TRBJ2-3; no firm D call. This CDR3 spans 15 amino acids. The ends were cut back, 1 base at V and 1 base at J, with 9 bases in the middle. The germline V gene encodes CDR1 SGHVS and CDR2 FNYEAQ. CDR3 amino acids: CASSLGLEGTDTQYF. In DNA form, the CDR3 reads TGTGCCAGCAGCTTAGGATTAGAGGGCACAGATACGCAGTATTTT.

This clone came up once. The chain links TRBV6-5 to TRBJ1-6; D uncertain. Per germline, CDR1 MNHEY and CDR2 SVGAGI. The CDR3 totals 14 residues. V gave up 6 bases and J gave up 7 bases, with 13 bases separating them. The CDR3: CASRSFLVNSPLHF. CDR3 DNA sequence: TGTGCCAGCAGAAGCTTCCTTGTGAATTCACCCCTCCACTTT.